This T cell receptor beta chain was identified during a study of graft-versus-host responses after intestinal transplantation. Study information: Isolated intestinal, liver-intestinal, or multivisceral transplants had been given to the recipients. Whole-study results and caveats: Some patients had graft-donor T cell macrochimerism. In their allografts, the ratios of graft-versus-host to host-versus-graft T cell clones were high.

Repertoires were generated with immunoSEQ multiplex PCR, while TCRdb's copy carries only in-frame clones and drops some. Here the sample spans some 87,000 clones, roughly 89% being singletons. As for this clone: Its antigen is still unknown.

Sequenced here: unstimulated CD4+ T cells sorted from spleen or lymph node cells, sampled before intestinal transplant. This clonotype originated in a human donor who received an intestinal transplant.

As DNA, the CDR3 is TGTGCCACCAGCAGAGCCGAGACAGGGGGCGTGAATGGCTACACCTTC. It is translated as CATSRAETGGVNGYTF. The chain combines TRBV15 with TRBJ1-2; 10 bases fit TRBD1. With V trimmed by 1 base and J by 6 bases, 8 bases remained unmatched. The length of the CDR3 is 16 residues. CDR1 is LNHNV and CDR2 is YYDKDF in the germline V gene (reference sequence).